This T cell receptor beta chain was profiled in a study of blood T cell repertoires in COVID-19. Whole-study context: Some COVID-19 samples were acute and others convalescent; all came from the United States, Italy and Spain.

Sequencing used immunoSEQ multiplex PCR; TCRdb keeps in-frame clones, though not all of them. The table lists around 150,000 clones, 80% to 90% of them singletons. The sequence was obtained from a woman aged 65 to 85 with COVID-19, enrolled during active disease. Specimen: peripheral blood.

CDR3 nucleotides: TGTGCCAGCAGCTGGGACAGGGCCTCAACTAATGAAAAACTGTTTTTT. Protein: CASSWDRASTNEKLFF. The chain has TRBV5-5 and TRBJ1-4; TRBD1 agrees at 9 bases. Per the germline V gene, CDR1 is SGHKS and CDR2 is YYEKEE (reference sequence). This CDR3 has 16 amino acids. The J segment lost 0 bases and the V segment lost 3 bases, leaving 3 bases of the junction unmatched.